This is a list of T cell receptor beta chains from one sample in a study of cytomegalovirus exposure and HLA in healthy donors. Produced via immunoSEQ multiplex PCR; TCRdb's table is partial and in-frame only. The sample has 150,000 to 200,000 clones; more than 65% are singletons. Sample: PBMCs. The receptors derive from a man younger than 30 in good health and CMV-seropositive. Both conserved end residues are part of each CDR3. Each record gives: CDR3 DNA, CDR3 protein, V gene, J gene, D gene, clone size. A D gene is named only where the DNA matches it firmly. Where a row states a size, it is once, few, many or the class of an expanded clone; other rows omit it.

TGTGCCAGCAGCCCCGGGGGACTAGCTAATGAAAAACTGTTTTTT	CASSPGGLANEKLFF	TRBV11-2	TRBJ1-4	-	-
TGTGCCAGCAGTTCACTAGTCCCGGGCTACAATGAGCAGTTCTTC	CASSSLVPGYNEQFF	TRBV6-6	TRBJ2-1	-	-
TGTGCCTGGAGTGTCGGGGGGTTTGGGGAGCAGTACTTC	CAWSVGGFGEQYF	TRBV30	TRBJ2-7	TRBD2	-
TGTGCCAGCAGCTTGGGGTGGGTACAGGGTTCTCCAGGAGAGACCCAGTACTTC	CASSLGWVQGSPGETQYF	TRBV5-5	TRBJ2-5	-	-
TGTGCCAGCAGCCCAGGGACTAGTGGGGGCCGTCAGTACTTC	CASSPGTSGGRQYF	TRBV11-2	TRBJ2-7	TRBD2	-
TGTGCCAGTAGTCCCCGACAGGGGAGTAACTATGGCTACACCTTC	CASSPRQGSNYGYTF	TRBV19	TRBJ1-2	TRBD1	-
TGCGCCAGCAGCCAAGAAGTTAGTAGTCTCAATCAGCCCCAGCATTTT	CASSQEVSSLNQPQHF	TRBV4-1	TRBJ1-5	-	-
TGTGCCTGGAGTCAGGGGAACTATGGCTACACCTTC	CAWSQGNYGYTF	TRBV30	TRBJ1-2	-	-
TGTGCCAGCAGGGGACAATCCGCAGCTAACTATGGCTACACCTTC	CASRGQSAANYGYTF	TRBV6-1	TRBJ1-2	-	once
TGTGCCAGCACCGGACTAGTGGGGGCCCAAATCGCGAACACCGGGGAGCTGTTTTTT	CASTGLVGAQIANTGELFF	TRBV2	TRBJ2-2	-	-
TGCGCCAGCAGCCAAGATTTAAGGACAGCCTACGAGCAGTACTTC	CASSQDLRTAYEQYF	TRBV4-1	TRBJ2-7	-	few
TGTGCCAGCAGCTTAATCCGGTGGGCCAGGCGATTTCAGCCCCAGCATTTT	CASSLIRWARRFQPQHF	TRBV7-3	TRBJ1-5	-	-
TGTGCCAGCAGCCGTTTGGGACAGGGGAACACTGAAGCTTTCTTT	CASSRLGQGNTEAFF	TRBV2	TRBJ1-1	TRBD1	-
TGTGCCAGCAGCCGGGAGGCATTAAACACTGAAGCTTTCTTT	CASSREALNTEAFF	TRBV9	TRBJ1-1	-	-
TGCGCCAGCAGTTGGGGGGTCGCGGGAGAGAATTCGGCGGACAATGAGCAGTTCTTC	CASSWGVAGENSADNEQFF	TRBV10-1	TRBJ2-1	TRBD2	-
TGTGCCTGGAGCCTCGGGACTAACTACGAGCAGTACTTC	CAWSLGTNYEQYF	TRBV30	TRBJ2-7	TRBD2	-
TGTGCCAGCAGCCCTCAGGGACAGGGTCCGGCTGGTGAGCAGTTCTTC	CASSPQGQGPAGEQFF	TRBV6-6	TRBJ2-1	TRBD1	-
TGTGCCAGCAGCTTAGGGACTAGCGGGAGGAACTCCTACAATGAGCAGTTCTTC	CASSLGTSGRNSYNEQFF	TRBV7-8	TRBJ2-1	TRBD2	-
TGTGCCAGCAGCTCGGAACAGGGCTATGGCTACACCTTC	CASSSEQGYGYTF	TRBV5-4	TRBJ1-2	-	-
TGTGCCAGCTCACCACCTAGTTCTGCCGAGCAGTACTTC	CASSPPSSAEQYF	TRBV18	TRBJ2-7	-	once
TGTGCCAGCAGCCCGACAGAGAAAAACACTGAAGCTTTCTTT	CASSPTEKNTEAFF	TRBV28	TRBJ1-1	-	once
TGCGCCAGCAGCCCTAGGACAGGTGACAACAATGAGCAGTTCTTC	CASSPRTGDNNEQFF	TRBV5-1	TRBJ2-1	TRBD1	-
TGTGCCAGCTCCCTGGGACTAGCGGGAGAGGACACCGGGGAGCTGTTTTTT	CASSLGLAGEDTGELFF	TRBV18	TRBJ2-2	TRBD2	once
TGTGCCAGCAGTTTCCAGCGGGGAACGAACACCGGGGAGCTGTTTTTT	CASSFQRGTNTGELFF	TRBV28	TRBJ2-2	TRBD2	-
TGTGCCAGCACCCAGGGGGTGCTAAACACTGAAGCTTTCTTT	CASTQGVLNTEAFF	TRBV5-6	TRBJ1-1	TRBD1	-
TGTGCCAGCAGCTCGACAGGGGGCAATCAGCCCCAGCATTTT	CASSSTGGNQPQHF	TRBV7-8	TRBJ1-5	TRBD1	-
TGTGCCAGTAGTAAGACTGAGGCCGCGGAGACCCAGTACTTC	CASSKTEAAETQYF	TRBV19	TRBJ2-5	-	few
TGTGCCAGCAGTCTCCAGGGTACATCGGACGAAAAACTGTTTTTT	CASSLQGTSDEKLFF	TRBV7-9	TRBJ1-4	-	-
TGTGCCGTGGGTCCGGGTAGTAAGGACTGGTCCTACGAGCAGTACTTC	CAVGPGSKDWSYEQYF	TRBV7-9	TRBJ2-7	-	few
TGTGCCAGCTCACCATCAAGGTCTATCCCAGCTAGTAATTCACCCCTCCACTTT	CASSPSRSIPASNSPLHF	TRBV18	TRBJ1-6	-	-
TGTGCCTCGTCCAGGGGGAGAGCTAACTATGGCTACACCTTC	CASSRGRANYGYTF	TRBV9	TRBJ1-2	TRBD1	-
TGCGCCAGCAGATATCAGGGTGCCGAAGACGAGCAGTACTTC	CASRYQGAEDEQYF	TRBV5-1	TRBJ2-7	-	medium-sized
TGTGCCAGCAGCGACAGGGATGGAATCACTGAAGCTTTCTTT	CASSDRDGITEAFF	TRBV2	TRBJ1-1	TRBD1	-
TGTGCCAGCAGCTTAAGTGTGGGCAGGGATCACACCTTC	CASSLSVGRDHTF	TRBV7-2	TRBJ1-2	-	-
TGTGCCAGCCAAAGGACTAGTGGGGGGATACAAATTAGCAATGAGCAGTTCTTC	CASQRTSGGIQISNEQFF	TRBV2	TRBJ2-1	TRBD2	-
TGCGCCAGCAGCAACTGGGACATGGACTACGAGCAGTACTTC	CASSNWDMDYEQYF	TRBV5-1	TRBJ2-7	-	few
TGTGCCAGCAGTGTGGGGCGGGAGGTGGATGAGCAGTTCTTC	CASSVGREVDEQFF	TRBV6-1	TRBJ2-1	TRBD2	-
TGTGCCAGCAGTTTATACCCCCTGCGGGGCCCAGATACGCAGTATTTT	CASSLYPLRGPDTQYF	TRBV27	TRBJ2-3	-	-
TGTGCCAGTAGTATGTTCGGACAGGGGAATGAAGCTTTCTTT	CASSMFGQGNEAFF	TRBV19	TRBJ1-1	TRBD1	-
TGTGCCAGCAGTAGGAGCGTGGGGGGGGATGAGCAGTTCTTC	CASSRSVGGDEQFF	TRBV6-5	TRBJ2-1	TRBD2	-
TGCGCCAGCAGTCAACCCGGGACTAGCGGACCCTCGGGAGATACGCAGTATTTT	CASSQPGTSGPSGDTQYF	TRBV23-1	TRBJ2-3	TRBD2	-
TGTGCCAGCAGTTACGGGCAGGGCAGGGGCTACGAGCAGTACTTC	CASSYGQGRGYEQYF	TRBV6-5	TRBJ2-7	-	-
TGTGCCAGCGACAGCGAGCCCAGCACCGGGGAGCTGTTTTTT	CASDSEPSTGELFF	TRBV10-3	TRBJ2-2	-	-
TGTGCCAGCAGCCGTACGGGATCGCCGGAGGAGCAGTTCTTC	CASSRTGSPEEQFF	TRBV7-3	TRBJ2-1	-	-
TGCGCCAGCAGCCAACCAGGTACAGATACGCAGTATTTT	CASSQPGTDTQYF	TRBV4-1	TRBJ2-3	-	-
TGTGCCAGCAGCCCGTCCTTAGGGGGCTCCTACGAGCAGTACTTC	CASSPSLGGSYEQYF	TRBV27	TRBJ2-7	-	-
TGTGCCAGCAGCGAGGGGTGGACCAATCAGCCCCAGCATTTT	CASSEGWTNQPQHF	TRBV9	TRBJ1-5	-	-
TGCGCCAGCAGCAGGACAGGGACCTACAAGCAGTACTTC	CASSRTGTYKQYF	TRBV4-1	TRBJ2-7	TRBD1	-
TGTGCCAGCTTGGGCCGGCTCAATGAGCAGTTCTTC	CASLGRLNEQFF	TRBV28	TRBJ2-1	-	-
TGTGCCAGCAGCTCCGACATCCCCGGCTACACCTTC	CASSSDIPGYTF	TRBV7-9	TRBJ1-2	-	-